This T cell receptor (beta chain) was captured in a study of identical twins. Findings and caveats of the study: Beta out-of-frame sequences showed weaker excess twin sharing. While abundant cord blood beta clonotypes carried fewer insertions, memory repertoires showed no such pattern. Monozygotic twin pairs showed more out-of-frame TCR alpha sharing than models estimated.

Template switching (which added a universal primer site) was used, and cDNA carried unique molecular identifiers. One entry per CDR3 protein, called by TCRdb with MiXCR from the 5' RACE reads. The sample records 500,000 to 700,000 distinct CDR3 sequences, roughly 7.2% being singletons. The trim removed 6 bases at V and 1 base at J, leaving 7 bases unmatched. Per the germline V gene, CDR1 is DFQATT and CDR2 is SNEGSKA (reference sequence). The CDR3 extends over 15 amino acids. This clonotype was observed a handful of times. The antigen is unknown. These data were likewise used in another study, on yellow fever vaccine responses in identical twins.

This clonotype was sampled from a woman younger than 35 in good health. The rearrangement joins TRBV20-1 to TRBJ1-1; TRBD1 matches 11 bases. The sequencing sample was made of PBMCs. The CDR3 sequence is CSAQTDRGQNTEAFF. The CDR3 coding sequence is TGCAGTGCCCAGACGGACAGGGGGCAGAACACTGAAGCTTTCTTT.